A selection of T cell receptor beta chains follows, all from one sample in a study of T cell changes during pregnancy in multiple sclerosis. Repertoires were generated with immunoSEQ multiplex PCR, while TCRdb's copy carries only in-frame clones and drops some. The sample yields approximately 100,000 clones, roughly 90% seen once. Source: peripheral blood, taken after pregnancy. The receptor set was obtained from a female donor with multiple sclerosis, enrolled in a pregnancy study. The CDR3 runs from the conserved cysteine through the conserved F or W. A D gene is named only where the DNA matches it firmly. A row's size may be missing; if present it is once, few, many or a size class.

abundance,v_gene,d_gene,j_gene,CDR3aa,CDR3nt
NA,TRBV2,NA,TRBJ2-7,CASSAGGLIYEQYF,TGTGCCAGCAGCGCAGGGGGGCTCATCTACGAGCAGTACTTC
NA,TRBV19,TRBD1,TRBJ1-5,CASSRGQGVNQPQHF,TGTGCCAGTAGTAGGGGACAGGGTGTCAATCAGCCCCAGCATTTT
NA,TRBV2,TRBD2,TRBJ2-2,CASSEWRGGPGELFF,TGTGCCAGCAGTGAATGGCGGGGGGGGCCCGGGGAGCTGTTTTTT
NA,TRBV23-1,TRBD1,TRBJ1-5,CASSQSWTGVGGNQPQHF,TGCGCCAGCAGTCAATCGTGGACAGGGGTCGGTGGCAATCAGCCCCAGCATTTT
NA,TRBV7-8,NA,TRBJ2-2,CASSLVELENGELFF,TGTGCCAGCAGCTTAGTCGAACTGGAGAACGGGGAGCTGTTTTTT
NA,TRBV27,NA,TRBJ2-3,CASSLGLNTDTQYF,TGTGCCAGCAGTTTAGGACTTAACACAGATACGCAGTATTTT
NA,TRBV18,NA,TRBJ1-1,CASSPLSGEIEAFF,TGTGCCAGCTCACCGCTTTCCGGGGAGATTGAAGCTTTCTTT
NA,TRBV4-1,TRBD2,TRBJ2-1,CASSPTGRGGLNEQFF,TGCGCCAGCAGCCCGACAGGGCGGGGGGGCCTAAATGAGCAGTTCTTC
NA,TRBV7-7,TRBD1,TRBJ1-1,CASNPTGGDYTEAFF,TGTGCTAGCAACCCAACAGGGGGCGACTACACTGAAGCTTTCTTT
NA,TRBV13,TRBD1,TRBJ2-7,CASSPRDRGHEQYF,TGTGCCAGCAGCCCCCGGGACAGGGGCCACGAGCAGTACTTC
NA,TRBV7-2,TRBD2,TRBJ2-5,CASIPQWRGGQETQYF,TGTGCCAGCATCCCGCAGTGGCGGGGGGGCCAAGAGACCCAGTACTTC
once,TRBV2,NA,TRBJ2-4,CASSSRLNPSTKNIQYF,TGTGCCAGCAGTTCCAGACTTAACCCCTCGACCAAAAACATTCAGTACTTC
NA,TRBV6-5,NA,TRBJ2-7,CASSASGTYEQYF,TGTGCCAGCAGTGCCAGCGGTACCTACGAGCAGTACTTC
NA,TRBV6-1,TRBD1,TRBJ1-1,CASNDRETEAFF,TGTGCCAGCAACGACAGGGAGACCGAAGCTTTCTTT
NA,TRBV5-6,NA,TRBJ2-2,CASSRDSGELFF,TGTGCCAGCAGCCGAGATTCCGGGGAGCTGTTTTTT
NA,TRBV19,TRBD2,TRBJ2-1,CASSIWEGSNNEQFF,TGTGCCAGTAGTATTTGGGAGGGATCCAACAATGAGCAGTTCTTC
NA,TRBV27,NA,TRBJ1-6,CASGEPLLNNSPLHF,TGTGCCAGCGGGGAGCCCCTACTCAATAATTCACCCCTCCACTTT
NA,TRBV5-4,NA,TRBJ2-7,CASSLGQGLPEQYF,TGTGCCAGCAGCTTGGGTCAGGGACTGCCCGAGCAGTACTTC
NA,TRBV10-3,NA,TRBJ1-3,CAITGVPGNTIYF,TGTGCCATCACCGGTGTACCTGGAAACACCATATATTTT
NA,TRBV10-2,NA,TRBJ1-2,CASSEGEGFYYGYTF,TGCGCCAGCAGTGAGGGCGAGGGCTTCTACTATGGCTACACCTTC
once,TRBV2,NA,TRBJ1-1,CASSERRLGEAFF,TGTGCCAGCAGTGAAAGGAGGTTGGGTGAAGCTTTCTTT
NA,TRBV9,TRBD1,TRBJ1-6,CASSEPQGAPGNSPLHF,TGTGCCAGCAGCGAGCCACAGGGGGCGCCCGGCAATTCACCCCTCCACTTT
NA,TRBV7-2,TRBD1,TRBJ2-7,CASSLASDREKAYEQYF,TGTGCCAGCAGCTTAGCCTCGGACAGGGAAAAGGCCTACGAGCAGTACTTC
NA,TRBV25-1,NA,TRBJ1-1,CASTPASEGVAEAFF,TGTGCCAGCACTCCGGCCAGCGAGGGGGTCGCTGAAGCTTTCTTT
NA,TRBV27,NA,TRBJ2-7,CASGGSYYEQYF,TGTGCCAGCGGTGGTTCCTACTACGAGCAGTACTTC
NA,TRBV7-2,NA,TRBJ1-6,CASSLEAGGSYNSPLHF,TGTGCCAGCAGCTTAGAGGCAGGAGGGTCCTATAATTCACCCCTCCACTTT
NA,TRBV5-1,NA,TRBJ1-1,CASSLAAPMNTEAFF,TGCGCCAGCAGCTTGGCCGCACCTATGAACACTGAAGCTTTCTTT
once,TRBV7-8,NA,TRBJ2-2,CASSSDRTANTGELFF,TGTGCCAGCAGCTCCGACAGAACCGCGAACACCGGGGAGCTGTTTTTT
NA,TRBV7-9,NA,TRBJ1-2,CASSQRITSGINYGYTF,TGTGCCAGCAGCCAGCGAATAACTTCAGGGATAAACTATGGCTACACCTTC
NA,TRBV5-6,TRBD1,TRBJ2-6,CASSGTGTGHSGANVLTF,TGTGCCAGCAGCGGGACCGGGACAGGTCACTCTGGGGCCAACGTCCTGACTTTC
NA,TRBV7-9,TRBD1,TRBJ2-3,CASSGQGRTDTQYF,TGTGCCAGCAGCGGACAGGGAAGGACAGATACGCAGTATTTT
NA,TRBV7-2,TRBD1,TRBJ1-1,CASSFWTGWNTEAFF,TGTGCCAGCAGCTTCTGGACAGGGTGGAACACTGAAGCTTTCTTT
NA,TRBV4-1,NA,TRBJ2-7,CASSPLELASYEQYF,TGCGCCAGCAGCCCTTTAGAACTAGCCTCCTACGAGCAGTACTTC
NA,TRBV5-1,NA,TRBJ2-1,CASSSRPPNEQFF,TGCGCCAGCAGCTCCCGTCCCCCCAATGAGCAGTTCTTC
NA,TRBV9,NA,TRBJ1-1,CASSVAGVGAEAFF,TGTGCCAGCAGCGTAGCCGGGGTAGGTGCTGAAGCTTTCTTT
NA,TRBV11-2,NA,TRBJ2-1,CASSLVGSGGFNEQFF,TGTGCCAGCAGCTTAGTAGGTAGCGGTGGGTTCAATGAGCAGTTCTTC
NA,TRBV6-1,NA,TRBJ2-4,CASSKGHAGLNIQYF,TGTGCCAGCAGTAAGGGACACGCGGGCTTAAACATTCAGTACTTC
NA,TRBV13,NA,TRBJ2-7,CASSLGIEGTSSYEQYF,TGTGCCAGCAGCTTAGGGATCGAGGGTACTAGCTCCTACGAGCAGTACTTC
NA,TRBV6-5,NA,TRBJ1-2,CASSYSQGGYGYTF,TGTGCCAGCAGTTACTCCCAGGGCGGCTATGGCTACACCTTC
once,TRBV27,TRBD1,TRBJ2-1,CASRLRTGGKNEQFF,TGTGCCAGCAGACTTCGGACAGGGGGCAAAAATGAGCAGTTCTTC
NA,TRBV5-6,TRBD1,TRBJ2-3,CASSSDRAPDTQYF,TGTGCCAGCAGCTCGGACAGGGCCCCAGATACGCAGTATTTT
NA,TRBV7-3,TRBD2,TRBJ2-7,CASSPIPGGREQYF,TGTGCCAGCAGCCCCATCCCGGGAGGTCGCGAGCAGTACTTC
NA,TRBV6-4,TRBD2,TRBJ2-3,CASSYSGRSTDTQYF,TGTGCCAGCAGTTATAGCGGGAGGAGCACAGATACGCAGTATTTT
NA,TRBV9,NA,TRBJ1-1,CASSVGPRSDGQKGTEAFF,TGTGCCAGCAGCGTAGGTCCCCGGTCCGACGGACAGAAAGGTACTGAAGCTTTCTTT
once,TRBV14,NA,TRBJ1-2,CASSHAPGSYGYTF,TGTGCCAGCAGCCACGCCCCGGGTTCCTACGGCTACACCTTC
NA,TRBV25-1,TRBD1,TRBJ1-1,CASSVNRDRGIPEAFF,TGTGCCAGCAGTGTCAATAGGGACAGGGGCATTCCTGAAGCTTTCTTT
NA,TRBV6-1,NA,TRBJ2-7,CASSLRDFLYEQYF,TGTGCCAGCAGTCTGCGGGACTTTCTCTACGAGCAGTACTTC
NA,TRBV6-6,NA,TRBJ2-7,CASSTSGNEQYF,TGTGCCAGCAGTACTAGTGGAAACGAGCAGTACTTC
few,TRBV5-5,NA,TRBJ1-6,CASSLSQGWNSPLHF,TGTGCCAGCAGCTTGTCCCAGGGTTGGAATTCACCCCTCCACTTT